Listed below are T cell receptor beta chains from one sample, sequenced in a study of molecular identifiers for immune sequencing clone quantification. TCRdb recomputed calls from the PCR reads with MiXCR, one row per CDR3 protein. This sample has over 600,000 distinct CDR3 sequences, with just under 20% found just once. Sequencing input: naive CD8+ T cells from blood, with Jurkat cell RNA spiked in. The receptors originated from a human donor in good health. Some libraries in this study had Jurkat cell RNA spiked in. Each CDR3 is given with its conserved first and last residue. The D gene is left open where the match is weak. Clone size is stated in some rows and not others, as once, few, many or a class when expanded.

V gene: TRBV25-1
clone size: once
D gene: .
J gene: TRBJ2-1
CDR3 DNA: TGTGCCGGCAACCCGCCGGGGGCACGAAGTTATGAGCAGTTCTTC
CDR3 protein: CAGNPPGARSYEQFF

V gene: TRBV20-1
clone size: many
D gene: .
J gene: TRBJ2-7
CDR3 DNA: TGCAGTGCTCCAGATGTGGGCTACGAGCAGTACTTC
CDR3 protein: CSAPDVGYEQYF

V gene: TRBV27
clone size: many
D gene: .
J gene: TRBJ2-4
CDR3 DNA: TGTGCCAGCAGTTTAGTTATGCGGGGCCCGTCGGACATTCAGTACTTC
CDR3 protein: CASSLVMRGPSDIQYF

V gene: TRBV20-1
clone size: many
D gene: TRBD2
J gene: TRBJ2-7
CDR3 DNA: TGCAGTGCTACCCCCTATAGCGGGGCCTACGAGCAGTACTTC
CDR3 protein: CSATPYSGAYEQYF

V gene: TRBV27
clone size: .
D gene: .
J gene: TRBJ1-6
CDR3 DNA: TGTGCCAGCAGTATAAGACAGTCCGGGGAATCACCCCTCCACTTT
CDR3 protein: CASSIRQSGESPLHF

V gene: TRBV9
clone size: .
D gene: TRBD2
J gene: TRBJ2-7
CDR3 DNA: TGTGCCAGCAGCGTAGGCCCTAGCGGGGTTGGTTCCTACGAGCAGTACTTC
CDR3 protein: CASSVGPSGVGSYEQYF

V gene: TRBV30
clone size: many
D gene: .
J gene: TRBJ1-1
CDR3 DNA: TGTGCCTGGACTACTAGTTTGGTGGACAGAGGCACTGAAGCTTTCTTT
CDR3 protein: CAWTTSLVDRGTEAFF

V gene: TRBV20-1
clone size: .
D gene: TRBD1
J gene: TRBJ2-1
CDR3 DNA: TGCAGTGCTAGAGAAACAGGGGGTCGGAGGGATGAGCAGTTCTTC
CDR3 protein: CSARETGGRRDEQFF

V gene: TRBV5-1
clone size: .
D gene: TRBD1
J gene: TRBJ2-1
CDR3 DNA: TGCGCCAGCAGCTTATGGACAGGGGGCATCGGTGATGAGCAGTTCTTC
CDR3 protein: CASSLWTGGIGDEQFF

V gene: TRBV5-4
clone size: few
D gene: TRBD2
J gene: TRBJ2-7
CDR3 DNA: TGTGCCAGCAGCTTGGATTCGGGGGGGGCCGCCGAGCAGTACTTC
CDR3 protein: CASSLDSGGAAEQYF

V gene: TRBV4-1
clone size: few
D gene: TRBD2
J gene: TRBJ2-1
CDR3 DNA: TGCGCCAGCAGCCAACGCCTAGCGGGGGACTACAATGAGCAGTTCTTC
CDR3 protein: CASSQRLAGDYNEQFF

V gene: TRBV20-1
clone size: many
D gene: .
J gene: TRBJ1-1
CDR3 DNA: TGCAGTGCACCAGCCAACACTGAAGCTTTCTTT
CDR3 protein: CSAPANTEAFF

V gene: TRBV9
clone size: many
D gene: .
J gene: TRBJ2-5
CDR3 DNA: TGTGCCAGCAGCGTAGGCAGGAACCAAGAGACCCAGTACTTC
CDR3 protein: CASSVGRNQETQYF

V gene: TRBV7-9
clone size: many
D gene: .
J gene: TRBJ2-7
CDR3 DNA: TGTGCCAGCAGCTGGACAGACTACGAGCAGTACTTC
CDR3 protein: CASSWTDYEQYF

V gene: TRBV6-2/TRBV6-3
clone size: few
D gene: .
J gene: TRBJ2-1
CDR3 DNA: TGTGCCAGCAGTTATAGTGACAATGCTGATGAGCAGTTCTTC
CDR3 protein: CASSYSDNADEQFF

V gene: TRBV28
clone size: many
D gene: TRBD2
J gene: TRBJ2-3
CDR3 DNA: TGTGCCAGCAGTGGACTAGCTGACTCTAGCACAGATACGCAGTATTTT
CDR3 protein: CASSGLADSSTDTQYF

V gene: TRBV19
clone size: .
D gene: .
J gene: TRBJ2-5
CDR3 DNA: TGTGCCAGTAGTATAATACACGAAGAGACCCAGTACTTC
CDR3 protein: CASSIIHEETQYF

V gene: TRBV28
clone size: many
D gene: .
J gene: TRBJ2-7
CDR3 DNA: TGTGCCAGCAGATTTATAGGGGACTTTTACGAGCAGTACTTC
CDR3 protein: CASRFIGDFYEQYF

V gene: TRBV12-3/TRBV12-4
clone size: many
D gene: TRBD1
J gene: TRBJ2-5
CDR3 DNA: TGTGCCAGCAAGACGACAGGGCGGCAAGAGACCCAGTACTTC
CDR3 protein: CASKTTGRQETQYF